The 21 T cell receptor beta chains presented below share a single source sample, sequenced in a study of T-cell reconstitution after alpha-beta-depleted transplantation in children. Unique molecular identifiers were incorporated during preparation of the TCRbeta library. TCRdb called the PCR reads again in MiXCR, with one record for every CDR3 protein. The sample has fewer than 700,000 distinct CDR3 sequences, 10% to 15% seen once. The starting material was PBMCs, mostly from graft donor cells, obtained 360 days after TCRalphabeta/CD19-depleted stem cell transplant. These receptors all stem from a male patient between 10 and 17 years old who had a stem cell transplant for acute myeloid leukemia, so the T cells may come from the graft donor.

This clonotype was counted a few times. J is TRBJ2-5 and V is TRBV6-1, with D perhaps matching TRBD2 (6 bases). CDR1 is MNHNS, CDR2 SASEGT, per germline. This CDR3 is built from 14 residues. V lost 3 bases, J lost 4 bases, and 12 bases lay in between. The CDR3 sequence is CASSERRVSETQYF. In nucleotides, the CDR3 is TGTGCCAGCAGTGAGAGGAGGGTGTCAGAGACCCAGTACTTC.

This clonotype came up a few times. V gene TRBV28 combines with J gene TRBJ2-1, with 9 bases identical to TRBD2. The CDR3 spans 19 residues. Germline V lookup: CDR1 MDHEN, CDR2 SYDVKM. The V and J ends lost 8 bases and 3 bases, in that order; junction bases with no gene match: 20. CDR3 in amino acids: CASSPRGAGLAGYYNEQFF. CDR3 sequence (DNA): TGTGCCAGCTCCCCTAGGGGGGCAGGTCTAGCGGGATACTACAATGAGCAGTTCTTC.

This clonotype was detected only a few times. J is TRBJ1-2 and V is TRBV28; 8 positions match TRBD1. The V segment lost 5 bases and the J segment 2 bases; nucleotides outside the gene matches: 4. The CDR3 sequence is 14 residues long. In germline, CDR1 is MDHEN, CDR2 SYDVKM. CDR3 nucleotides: TGTGCCAGCAGTGGACAGGGCCCGAACTATGGCTACACCTTC. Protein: CASSGQGPNYGYTF.

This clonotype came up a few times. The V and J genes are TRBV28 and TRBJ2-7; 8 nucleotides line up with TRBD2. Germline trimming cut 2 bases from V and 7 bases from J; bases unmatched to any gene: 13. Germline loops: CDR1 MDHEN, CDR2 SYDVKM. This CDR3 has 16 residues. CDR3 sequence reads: CASSLNGRGTRQEQYF. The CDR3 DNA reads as TGTGCCAGCAGTTTAAACGGAAGGGGGACTAGACAAGAGCAGTACTTC.

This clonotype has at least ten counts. CDR3 coding DNA: TGTGCCAGCACCCTTGAAAGGGGGTCCGGGGTCCTGGGACAGAACACCGGGGAGCTGTTTTTT. The encoded protein is CASTLERGSGVLGQNTGELFF. V usage is TRBV6-5 and J usage is TRBJ2-2; tentatively, D is TRBD1 (6 bases). V shed 7 bases and J shed 1 base, with 31 bases lying between them. The germline gives CDR1 MNHEY, CDR2 SVGAGI. This CDR3 contains 21 residues.

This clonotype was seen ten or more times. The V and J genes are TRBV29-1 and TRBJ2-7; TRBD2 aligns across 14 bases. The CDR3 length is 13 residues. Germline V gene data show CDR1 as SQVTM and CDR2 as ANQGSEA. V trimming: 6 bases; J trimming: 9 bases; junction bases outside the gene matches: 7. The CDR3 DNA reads TGCAGCGTGGGGACTAGCGGGAGCTTTGGGCAGTACTTC. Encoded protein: CSVGTSGSFGQYF.

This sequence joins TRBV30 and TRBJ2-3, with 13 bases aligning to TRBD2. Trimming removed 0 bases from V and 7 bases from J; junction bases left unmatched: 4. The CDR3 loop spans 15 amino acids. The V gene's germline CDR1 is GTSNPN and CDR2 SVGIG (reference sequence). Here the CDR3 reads CAWSVLAGGPNTQYF. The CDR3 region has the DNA TGTGCCTGGAGTGTACTAGCGGGAGGGCCGAATACGCAGTATTTT.

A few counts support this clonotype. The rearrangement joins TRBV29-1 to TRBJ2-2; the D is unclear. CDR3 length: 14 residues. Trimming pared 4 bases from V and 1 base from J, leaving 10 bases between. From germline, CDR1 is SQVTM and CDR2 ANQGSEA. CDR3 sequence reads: CSVARTGNTGELFF. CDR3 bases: TGCAGCGTTGCGAGGACGGGGAACACCGGGGAGCTGTTTTTT.

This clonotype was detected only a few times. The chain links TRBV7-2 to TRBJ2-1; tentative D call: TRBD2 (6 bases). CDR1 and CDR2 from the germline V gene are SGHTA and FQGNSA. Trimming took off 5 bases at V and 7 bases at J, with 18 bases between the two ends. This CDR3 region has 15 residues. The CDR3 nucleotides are TGTGCCAGCAGCCCGGGACTCCCTGCTGGGAATGAGCAGTTCTTC. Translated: CASSPGLPAGNEQFF.

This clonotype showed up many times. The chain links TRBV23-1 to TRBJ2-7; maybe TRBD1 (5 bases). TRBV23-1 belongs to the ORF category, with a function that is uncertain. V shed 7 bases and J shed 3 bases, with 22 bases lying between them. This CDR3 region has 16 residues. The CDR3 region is CASTVEGAQFGYEQYF. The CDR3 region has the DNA TGCGCCAGCACCGTCGAAGGGGCTCAATTTGGCTACGAGCAGTACTTC.

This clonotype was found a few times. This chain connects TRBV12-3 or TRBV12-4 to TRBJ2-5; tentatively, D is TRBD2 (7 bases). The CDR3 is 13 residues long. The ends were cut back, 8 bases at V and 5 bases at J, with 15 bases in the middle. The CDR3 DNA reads TGTGCCAGCGGTTGGGGGGGCCCGGAGACCCAGTACTTC. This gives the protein CASGWGGPETQYF.

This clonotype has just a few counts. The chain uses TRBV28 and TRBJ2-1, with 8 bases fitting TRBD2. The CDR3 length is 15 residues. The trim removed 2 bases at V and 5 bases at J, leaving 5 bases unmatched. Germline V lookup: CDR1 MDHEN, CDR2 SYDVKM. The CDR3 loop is CASSLGGRKNNEQFF. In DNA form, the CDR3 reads TGTGCCAGCAGTTTAGGCGGGAGGAAAAACAATGAGCAGTTCTTC.

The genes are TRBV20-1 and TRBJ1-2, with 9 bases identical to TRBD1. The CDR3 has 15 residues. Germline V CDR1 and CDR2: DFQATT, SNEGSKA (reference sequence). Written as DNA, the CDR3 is TGCAGCACCTCCGGGACAGGGATAACCTTCTATGGCTACACCTTC. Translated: CSTSGTGITFYGYTF.

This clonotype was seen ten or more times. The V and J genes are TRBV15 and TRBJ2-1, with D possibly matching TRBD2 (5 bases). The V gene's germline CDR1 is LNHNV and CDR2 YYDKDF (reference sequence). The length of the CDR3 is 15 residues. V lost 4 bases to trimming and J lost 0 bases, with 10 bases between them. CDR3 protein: CATSKREPSYNEQFF. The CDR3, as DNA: TGTGCCACCAGCAAGAGGGAGCCCTCCTACAATGAGCAGTTCTTC.

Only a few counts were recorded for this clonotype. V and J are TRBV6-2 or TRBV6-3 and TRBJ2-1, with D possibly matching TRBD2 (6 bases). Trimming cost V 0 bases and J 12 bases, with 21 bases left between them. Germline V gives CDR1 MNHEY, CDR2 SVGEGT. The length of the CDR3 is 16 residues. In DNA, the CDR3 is TGTGCCAGCAGTTACTCGACTCCAGCGGGCCCTGAGGGGCAGTTCTTC. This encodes CASSYSTPAGPEGQFF.

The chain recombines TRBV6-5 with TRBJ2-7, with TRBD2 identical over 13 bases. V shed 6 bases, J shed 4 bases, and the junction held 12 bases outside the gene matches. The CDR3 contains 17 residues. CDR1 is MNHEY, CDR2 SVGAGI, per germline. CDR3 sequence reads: CASSYPAGLAGSYEQYF. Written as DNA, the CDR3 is TGTGCCAGCAGCTATCCTGCGGGACTAGCGGGGAGTTACGAGCAGTACTTC.

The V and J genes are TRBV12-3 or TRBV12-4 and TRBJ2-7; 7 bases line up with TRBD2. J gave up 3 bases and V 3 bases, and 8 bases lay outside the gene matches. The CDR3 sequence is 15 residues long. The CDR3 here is CASSFVPSGIYEQYF. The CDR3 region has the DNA TGTGCCAGCAGTTTTGTCCCTAGCGGAATCTACGAGCAGTACTTC.

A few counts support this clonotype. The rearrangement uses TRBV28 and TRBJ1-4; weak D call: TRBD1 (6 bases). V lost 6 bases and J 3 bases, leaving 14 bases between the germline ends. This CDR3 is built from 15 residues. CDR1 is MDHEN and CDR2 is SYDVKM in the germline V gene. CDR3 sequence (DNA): TGTGCCAGCAGCCGGAGGGAGGGGGCTAATGAAAAACTGTTTTTT. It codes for CASSRREGANEKLFF.

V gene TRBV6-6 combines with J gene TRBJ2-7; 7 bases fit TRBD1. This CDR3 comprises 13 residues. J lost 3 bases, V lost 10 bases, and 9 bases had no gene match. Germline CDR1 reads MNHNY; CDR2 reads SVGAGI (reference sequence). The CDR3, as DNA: TGTGCCACCCGTCCGGCAGGGGGCTACGAGCAGTACTTC. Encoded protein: CATRPAGGYEQYF.

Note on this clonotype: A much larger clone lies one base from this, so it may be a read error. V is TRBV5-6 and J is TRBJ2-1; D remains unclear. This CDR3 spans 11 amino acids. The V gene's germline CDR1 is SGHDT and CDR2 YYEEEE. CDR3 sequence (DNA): TGTGCCAGCAGCTTGCGGATGGCCTTGACGTTC. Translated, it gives CASSLRMALTF.

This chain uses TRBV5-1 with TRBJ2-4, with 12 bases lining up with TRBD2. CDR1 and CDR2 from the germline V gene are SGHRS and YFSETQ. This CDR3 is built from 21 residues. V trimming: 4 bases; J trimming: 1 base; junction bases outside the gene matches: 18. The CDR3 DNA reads TGCGCCAGCAGCCCACGTTCACCCATGAGACTAGCGGGAGTCGCCAAAAACATTCAGTACTTC. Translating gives CASSPRSPMRLAGVAKNIQYF.